This is a list of T cell receptor beta chains from one sample in a study of T cells in Graves' hyperthyroidism and ophthalmopathy. MiXCR, applied by TCRdb to the multiplex PCR reads, yields one record per CDR3 protein. The sample holds 550,000 to 700,000 distinct CDR3 sequences, about 15% seen once. The sequenced sample consisted of blood. The source is a woman aged 40 to 50 with Graves' ophthalmopathy. CDR3s include the opening cysteine and the closing phenylalanine or tryptophan. The D gene is left open where the match is weak. A row's size may be missing; if present it is once, few, many or a size class.

d_gene | abundance | j_gene | v_gene | CDR3aa | CDR3nt
. | many | TRBJ1-5 | TRBV6-5 | CASNHIHSPGPEHF | TGTGCCAGCAACCACATTCACAGCCCAGGCCCCGAGCATTTT
TRBD1 | . | TRBJ1-1 | TRBV5-5 | CASSLTGESDTEAFF | TGTGCCAGCAGCTTGACAGGGGAATCCGACACTGAAGCTTTCTTT
. | many | TRBJ1-1 | TRBV19 | CASSIGPQAGFNTEAFF | TGTGCCAGTAGTATAGGACCCCAGGCAGGCTTCAACACTGAAGCTTTCTTT
TRBD2 | many | TRBJ2-1 | TRBV19 | CASSSTSGYNYNEQFF | TGTGCCAGTAGTTCGACTAGCGGGTACAACTACAATGAGCAGTTCTTC
. | many | TRBJ1-3 | TRBV12-3/TRBV12-4 | CASSLEFAGGNTIYF | TGTGCCAGCAGCCTGGAATTCGCCGGTGGAAACACCATATATTTT
TRBD1 | many | TRBJ1-1 | TRBV5-1 | CASSLNDRGAEAFF | TGCGCCAGCAGCCTTAACGACAGGGGCGCTGAAGCTTTCTTT
. | many | TRBJ1-2 | TRBV6-5 | CASSYGGEAGRDTF | TGTGCCAGCAGTTACGGAGGAGAAGCAGGTCGTGACACCTTC
TRBD1 | many | TRBJ2-7 | TRBV6-5 | CATGGSFYYEQYF | TGTGCCACAGGGGGCTCCTTCTACTACGAGCAGTACTTC
TRBD1 | many | TRBJ2-7 | TRBV24-1 | CATSDAGTVYEQYF | TGTGCCACCAGTGATGCCGGGACAGTCTACGAGCAGTACTTC
TRBD1 | . | TRBJ1-1 | TRBV30 | CAWMRQGVNTEAFF | TGTGCCTGGATGAGACAGGGGGTTAACACTGAAGCTTTCTTT
. | many | TRBJ1-2 | TRBV19 | CASEPEGAWGYTF | TGTGCCAGTGAGCCTGAAGGGGCTTGGGGCTACACCTTC
. | . | TRBJ1-1 | TRBV10-3 | CAISRDGSNTEAFF | TGTGCCATCAGTCGGGACGGATCGAACACTGAAGCTTTCTTT
. | few | TRBJ1-2 | TRBV6-1 | CASTGYSRNYGYTF | TGTGCCAGCACCGGTTATAGTCGGAACTATGGCTACACCTTC
. | many | TRBJ2-5 | TRBV11-2 | CASSLGLWGTQYF | TGTGCCAGCAGCTTAGGACTATGGGGGACCCAGTACTTC
TRBD2 | many | TRBJ2-7 | TRBV28 | CASSPHSGSKVYEQYF | TGTGCCAGCAGTCCTCACAGCGGGAGTAAGGTCTACGAGCAGTACTTC
. | many | TRBJ2-5 | TRBV7-8 | CASSLLVAGETQYF | TGTGCCAGCAGCTTATTGGTGGCGGGAGAGACCCAGTACTTC
. | many | TRBJ1-5 | TRBV28 | CASSPGGEFDQPQHF | TGTGCCAGCAGCCCGGGTGGGGAGTTCGATCAGCCCCAGCATTTT
. | . | TRBJ2-6 | TRBV19 | CASMTFLGLSGANVLTF | TGTGCCAGCATGACCTTCTTGGGGCTCTCTGGGGCCAACGTCCTGACTTTC
TRBD2 | . | TRBJ2-7 | TRBV7-2 | CASRKLAGGGEQYF | TGTGCCAGCAGAAAACTAGCGGGAGGGGGCGAGCAGTACTTC
. | few | TRBJ1-5 | TRBV20-1 | CSAGGRSNQPQHF | TGCAGTGCCGGCGGCCGTAGCAATCAGCCCCAGCATTTT
TRBD2 | few | TRBJ2-5 | TRBV28 | CASSLEGSGRAGETQYF | TGTGCCAGCAGTTTAGAGGGTAGCGGGAGGGCGGGGGAGACCCAGTACTTC
TRBD1 | . | TRBJ1-2 | TRBV4-2 | CASSPTPDRGDGYTF | TGTGCCAGCAGCCCCACCCCGGACAGGGGCGATGGCTACACCTTC
. | many | TRBJ2-5 | TRBV30 | CAWSVEGLETQYF | TGTGCCTGGAGTGTGGAGGGACTAGAGACCCAGTACTTC
TRBD1 | . | TRBJ2-7 | TRBV9 | CASSLRGDRVYEQYF | TGTGCCAGCAGCCTAAGGGGGGACAGGGTGTACGAGCAGTACTTC
. | . | TRBJ2-7 | TRBV6-2/TRBV6-3 | CASSYDGPLEQYF | TGTGCCAGCAGTTACGACGGCCCGCTCGAGCAGTACTTC
. | many | TRBJ1-1 | TRBV29-1 | CSLEGGSGNTEAFF | TGCAGCTTAGAAGGGGGTTCGGGGAACACTGAAGCTTTCTTT
TRBD1 | . | TRBJ1-6 | TRBV27 | CASSTGQGSSYNSPLHF | TGTGCCAGCAGTACCGGACAGGGGAGCTCCTATAATTCACCCCTCCACTTT
. | . | TRBJ1-1 | TRBV12-3/TRBV12-4 | CASSRTGLATEAFF | TGTGCCAGCAGCCGAACAGGGCTTGCCACTGAAGCTTTCTTT
. | few | TRBJ1-1 | TRBV30 | CAWSDRTEAFF | TGTGCCTGGAGTGATAGGACTGAAGCTTTCTTT
TRBD2 | many | TRBJ2-5 | TRBV6-1 | CASMAGGLETQYF | TGTGCCAGCATGGCGGGAGGGTTGGAGACCCAGTACTTC
TRBD1 | . | TRBJ2-7 | TRBV7-9 | CASSAIGTGFHEQYF | TGTGCCAGCAGCGCAATTGGGACAGGGTTCCACGAGCAGTACTTC
. | many | TRBJ1-2 | TRBV12-3/TRBV12-4 | CASSLGGGDYGYTF | TGTGCCAGCAGTTTAGGGGGGGGCGACTATGGCTACACCTTC
. | many | TRBJ2-7 | TRBV7-2 | CASSSTRDGPLVF | TGTGCCAGCAGCTCGACCCGGGACGGTCCCCTTGTCTTC
. | many | TRBJ1-2 | TRBV24-1 | CATSDSITYTF | TGTGCCACCAGTGATTCAATCACCTACACCTTC
. | many | TRBJ1-2 | TRBV6-5 | CASSPRGEGNYGYTF | TGTGCCAGCAGTCCCCGGGGGGAGGGGAACTATGGCTACACCTTC
. | many | TRBJ2-7 | TRBV12-3/TRBV12-4 | CASSLLFGYEQYF | TGTGCCAGCAGTTTATTATTTGGGTACGAGCAGTACTTC
TRBD1 | many | TRBJ1-2 | TRBV24-1 | CATSERDSYGYTF | TGTGCCACCAGTGAACGGGACAGCTATGGCTACACCTTC
. | few | TRBJ1-6 | TRBV4-1 | CASSQDWDTNSPLHF | TGCGCCAGCAGCCAAGATTGGGACACCAATTCACCCCTCCACTTT
. | few | TRBJ2-5 | TRBV4-1 | CASSQDHGTGKGVQRETQYF | TGCGCCAGCAGCCAAGATCACGGTACAGGGAAGGGAGTACAAAGGGAGACCCAGTACTTC
TRBD2 | many | TRBJ2-2 | TRBV5-1 | CASSVGAGGPGELFF | TGCGCCAGCAGCGTTGGAGCGGGAGGGCCCGGGGAGCTGTTTTTT
. | many | TRBJ1-3 | TRBV15 | CATSRDNGNTIYF | TGTGCCACCAGCAGAGATAATGGAAACACCATATATTTT
TRBD1 | few | TRBJ2-2 | TRBV11-1 | CATQGQGVGTGELFF | TGTGCCACCCAGGGGCAGGGGGTTGGGACCGGGGAGCTGTTTTTT
. | . | TRBJ1-1 | TRBV29-1 | CSAAWLAGEPEAFF | TGCAGCGCCGCCTGGCTGGCAGGGGAGCCTGAAGCTTTCTTT
. | many | TRBJ1-5 | TRBV12-3/TRBV12-4 | CASSSRAFSNQPQHF | TGTGCCAGCAGTTCCCGGGCCTTTAGCAATCAGCCCCAGCATTTT